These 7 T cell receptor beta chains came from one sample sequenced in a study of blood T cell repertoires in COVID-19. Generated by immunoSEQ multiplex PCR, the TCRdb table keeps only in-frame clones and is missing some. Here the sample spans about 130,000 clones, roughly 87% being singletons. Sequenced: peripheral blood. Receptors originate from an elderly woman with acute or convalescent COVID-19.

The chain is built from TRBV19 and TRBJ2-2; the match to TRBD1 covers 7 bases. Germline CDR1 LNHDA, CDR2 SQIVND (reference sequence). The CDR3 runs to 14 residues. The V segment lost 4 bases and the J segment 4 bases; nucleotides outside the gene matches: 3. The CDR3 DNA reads TGTGCCAGTAGTAGTCCAGGGGGCACCGGGGAGCTGTTTTTT. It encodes CASSSPGGTGELFF.

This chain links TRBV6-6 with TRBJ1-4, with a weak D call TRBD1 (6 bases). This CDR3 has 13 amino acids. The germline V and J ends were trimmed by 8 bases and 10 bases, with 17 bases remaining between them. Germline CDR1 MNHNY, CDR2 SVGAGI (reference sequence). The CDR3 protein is CASGLPQGGKLFF. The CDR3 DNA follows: TGTGCCAGCGGATTACCACAGGGTGGAAAACTGTTTTTT.

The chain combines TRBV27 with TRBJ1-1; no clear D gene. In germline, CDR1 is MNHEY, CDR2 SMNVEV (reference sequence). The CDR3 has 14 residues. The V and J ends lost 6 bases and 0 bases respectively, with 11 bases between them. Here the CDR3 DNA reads TGTGCCAGCAGCCCTCGGACTTTGAACACTGAAGCTTTCTTT. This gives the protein CASSPRTLNTEAFF.

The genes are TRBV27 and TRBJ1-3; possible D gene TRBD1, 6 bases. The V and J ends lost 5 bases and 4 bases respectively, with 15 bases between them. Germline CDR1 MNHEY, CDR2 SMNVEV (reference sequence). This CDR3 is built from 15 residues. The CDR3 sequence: CASSATRGQGNTIYF. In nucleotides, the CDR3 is TGTGCCAGCAGTGCCACCCGGGGACAAGGAAACACCATATATTTT.

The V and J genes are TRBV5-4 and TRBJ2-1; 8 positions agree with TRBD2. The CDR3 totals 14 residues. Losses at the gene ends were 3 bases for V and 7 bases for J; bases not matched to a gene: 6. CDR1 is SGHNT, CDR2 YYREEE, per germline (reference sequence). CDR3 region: CASSSPGGANEQFF. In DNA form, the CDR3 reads TGTGCCAGCAGCTCCCCCGGGGGGGCGAATGAGCAGTTCTTC.

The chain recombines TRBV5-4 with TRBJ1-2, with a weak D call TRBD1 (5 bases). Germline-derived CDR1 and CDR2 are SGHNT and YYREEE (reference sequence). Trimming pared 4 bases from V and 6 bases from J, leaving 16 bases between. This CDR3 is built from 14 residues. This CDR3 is CASSHPQVFDGYTF. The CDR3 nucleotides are TGTGCCAGCAGCCATCCACAGGTTTTCGATGGCTACACCTTC.

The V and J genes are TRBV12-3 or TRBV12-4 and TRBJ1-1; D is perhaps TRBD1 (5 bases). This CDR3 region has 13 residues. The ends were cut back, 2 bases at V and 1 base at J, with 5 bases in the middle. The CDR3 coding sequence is TGTGCCAGCAGTTTAAGGGGGAACACTGAAGCTTTCTTT. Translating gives CASSLRGNTEAFF.